This TCR beta chain was identified during a study of shared clonotypes between healthy human individuals. Trimming pared 5 bases from V and 2 bases from J, leaving 7 bases between. The CDR3 length is 11 residues. Germline values: CDR1 DFQATT, CDR2 SNEGSKA (reference sequence). The method was immunoSEQ multiplex PCR; TCRdb's version includes in-frame clones alone and lacks a portion of them. The data show 550,000 to 700,000 clones, with around 73% seen just once and under 2% held by the top ten. The sequence came from a woman in her twenties or thirties in good health. The sequenced material came from memory CD4+ T cells sorted from blood. Regarding subset: CD45RA-negative fraction. The gene calls are TRBV20-1 and TRBJ2-7; no reliable D call. CDR3 sequence (DNA): TGCAGTGCTGGTGGAACCTACGAGCAGTACTTC. As protein: CSAGGTYEQYF.